The 22 T cell receptor beta chains reported below all come from one sample, sequenced in a study of blood T cell repertoires in COVID-19. Only in-frame clones appear in the TCRdb table, and some are missing; sequencing was by immunoSEQ multiplex PCR. In the table there are some 100,000 clones, 70% to 90% of which are singletons. Sequenced: peripheral blood. The receptors shown here come from a woman aged 55 to 70 with acute or convalescent COVID-19.

This chain connects TRBV5-4 to TRBJ1-2; TRBD1 is a possible D gene (6 bases). Trimming removed 4 bases at V and 9 bases at J, with 13 bases between. Per germline, CDR1 SGHNT and CDR2 YYREEE (reference sequence). The CDR3 is 12 residues long. The CDR3 sequence: CASSGGQRRYTF. The CDR3 coding sequence is TGTGCCAGCAGCGGAGGACAGCGACGCTACACCTTC.

The rearrangement links TRBV3-1 (or the pseudogene TRBV3-2) to TRBJ1-4, with TRBD1 identical over 11 bases. CDR1 is LGHDT and CDR2 is YNNKEL in the germline V gene (reference sequence). The CDR3 covers 14 residues. V lost 4 bases and J lost 8; bases outside the gene matches: 3. DNA of the CDR3: TGTGCCAGCAGCCTCGGGACAGGGGGAGAAAAACTGTTTTTT. Its protein is CASSLGTGGEKLFF.

The rearrangement uses TRBV5-1 and TRBJ1-2; TRBD1 aligns across 7 bases. Germline V gene data show CDR1 as SGHRS and CDR2 as YFSETQ. J gave up 0 bases and V 6 bases, and 8 bases lay outside the gene matches. The CDR3 is 15 amino acids. The chain's CDR3 is CASTTGTVANYGYTF. CDR3 DNA sequence: TGCGCCAGCACGACAGGGACCGTAGCTAACTATGGCTACACCTTC.

V is TRBV19 and J is TRBJ2-2, with D possibly being TRBD2 (7 bases). Germline lookup yields CDR1 LNHDA and CDR2 SQIVND (reference sequence). The germline V and J ends were trimmed by 3 bases and 0 bases, with 14 bases remaining between them. CDR3 size: 17 residues. The CDR3 loop is CASSIAGALANTGELFF. CDR3 sequence (DNA): TGTGCCAGTAGTATCGCGGGGGCACTCGCGAACACCGGGGAGCTGTTTTTT.

The V gene is TRBV9, the J gene TRBJ1-3, with D maybe TRBD1 (5 bases). The V gene lost 0 bases and the J gene lost 3 bases, with 10 bases spanning the gap. From germline, CDR1 is SGDLS and CDR2 YYNGEE. This CDR3 has 15 amino acids. The CDR3 bases are TGTGCCAGCAGCGTAGTGGGGCAGGGTGGAAACACCATATATTTT. Amino acids: CASSVVGQGGNTIYF.

This rearrangement joins TRBV29-1 to TRBJ2-1; TRBD2 matches at 9 bases. Trimming removed 1 base from V and 3 bases from J; junction bases left unmatched: 7. Per the germline V gene, CDR1 is SQVTM and CDR2 is ANQGSEA. The CDR3 is made up of 16 amino acids. As DNA, the CDR3 is TGCAGCGTTGAAGGCTCTAGCGGGACCAACTACAATGAGCAGTTCTTC. Translated: CSVEGSSGTNYNEQFF.

This clone came up a few times. CDR3 in DNA: TGTGCCAGCGGGCCGGGACAGGGGGAATATGGCTACACCTTC. Translating gives CASGPGQGEYGYTF. V usage is TRBV11-1 and J usage is TRBJ1-2; 11 bases line up with TRBD1. Losses at the gene ends were 8 bases for V and 5 bases for J; bases not matched to a gene: 7. The germline CDR1 and CDR2 sequences are SGHAT and FQDESV (reference sequence). This CDR3 has 14 residues.

This clone was observed once. CDR3 protein: CASSPPSRGGNTIYF. DNA for the CDR3: TGTGCCAGCTCACCACCGTCACGGGGGGGAAACACCATATATTTT. The chain has TRBV18 and TRBJ1-3; weak D call: TRBD1 (5 bases). CDR1 KGHSH and CDR2 LQKENI come from the germline V gene. The CDR3 extends over 15 amino acids. The V gene lost 0 bases and the J gene lost 4 bases, with 10 bases spanning the gap.

This chain joins TRBV6-4 and TRBJ1-2; D is possibly TRBD1 (5 bases). Per germline, CDR1 MRHNA and CDR2 SNTAGT. The CDR3 sequence is 15 residues long. V was trimmed by 4 bases and J by 3 bases, leaving 15 bases between them. CDR3 amino acids: CASSVMAGSHYGYTF. The CDR3 coding sequence is TGTGCCAGCAGTGTAATGGCAGGGTCACACTATGGCTACACCTTC.

This rearrangement joins TRBV2 to TRBJ2-1, with unresolved D. CDR3 size: 14 residues. Germline V CDR1 and CDR2: SNHLY, FYNNEI. V was cut by 6 bases and J by 0 bases, with 9 bases left in between. In DNA, the CDR3 is TGTGCCAGCAGAACCTCGAGCTCCTACAATGAGCAGTTCTTC. This sequence encodes CASRTSSSYNEQFF.

V and J are TRBV9 and TRBJ2-1, with TRBD2 as a possible D gene (6 bases). Trimming cost V 2 bases and J 2 bases, with 11 bases left between them. Germline values: CDR1 SGDLS, CDR2 YYNGEE. The CDR3 has 15 amino acids. The CDR3 DNA sequence: TGTGCCAGCAGCGTGACGGGACTTACCTACAATGAGCAGTTCTTC. This gives the protein CASSVTGLTYNEQFF. Supplemented by reference TRBV9 and TRBJ2-1, the full variable domain reads DSGVTQTPKHLITATGQRVTLRCSPRSGDLSVYWYQQSLDQGLQFLIQYYNGEERAKGNILERFSAQQFPDLHSELNLSSLELGDSALYFCASSVTGLTYNEQFFGPGTRLTVL.

J is TRBJ1-1 and V is TRBV28, with 11 bases matching TRBD1. With 7 bases clipped from V and 11 bases from J, the junction kept 12 bases outside the gene matches. CDR1 is MDHEN and CDR2 is SYDVKM in the germline V gene. The CDR3 sequence is 14 residues long. The CDR3 here is CASMRDRGLVGAFF. CDR3 DNA: TGTGCCAGCATGAGGGACAGGGGGTTGGTTGGGGCTTTCTTT.

The chain couples TRBV19 to TRBJ1-6, with D hard to call. Per germline, CDR1 LNHDA and CDR2 SQIVND (reference sequence). V dropped 11 bases and J dropped 5 bases, with 13 bases sitting between them. The CDR3 length is 13 residues. Here the CDR3 DNA reads TGTGCCGCCTCCGACGGGGATAATTCACCCCTCCACTTT. Encoded protein: CAASDGDNSPLHF. The entire variable domain, with the rest obtained from reference TRBV19 and TRBJ1-6, is as follows: DGGITQSPKYLFRKEGQNVTLSCEQNLNHDAMYWYRQDPGQGLRLIYYSQIVNDFQKGDIAEGYSVSREKKESFPLTVTSAQKNPTAFYLCAASDGDNSPLHFGNGTRLTVT.

CDR3 in DNA: TGTGCCAGCAGTGTGGGAGGGAGGACTGAAGCTTTCTTT. As protein: CASSVGGRTEAFF. The chain joins TRBV2 to TRBJ1-1; D is undetermined. The CDR3 sequence is 13 residues long. V lost 4 bases, J lost 5 bases, and 11 bases lay in between. The germline V gene has CDR1 SNHLY and CDR2 FYNNEI.

The V call is TRBV4-2, the J call TRBJ1-5, with D tentatively TRBD1 (6 bases). The CDR3 sequence is 14 residues long. The germline CDR1 and CDR2 sequences are LGHNA and YNFKEQ. With 0 bases removed from V and 6 bases from J, the gap between germline ends came to 9 bases. CDR3 loop: CASSQDRGTQPQHF. The CDR3 DNA reads as TGTGCCAGCAGCCAAGACAGGGGAACTCAGCCCCAGCATTTT.

This clone was counted a few times. This chain links TRBV28 with TRBJ2-1; the match to TRBD2 covers 12 bases. Trimming cost V 5 bases and J 12 bases; bases outside gene matches: 14. The CDR3 covers 16 residues. Per germline, CDR1 MDHEN and CDR2 SYDVKM. CDR3 sequence (DNA): TGTGCCAGCAGTATACAGGTGTCTAGCGGGGGGGGACGGCAGTTCTTC. It specifies CASSIQVSSGGGRQFF.

This clone was detected once. The CDR3 bases are TGTGCCACCAGTGAAGCAAGACAGGGGACTAGCAATCAGCCCCAGCATTTT. This gives the protein CATSEARQGTSNQPQHF. V and J are TRBV24-1 and TRBJ1-5; 8 bases match TRBD1. The trim removed 4 bases at V and 0 bases at J, leaving 7 bases unmatched. The CDR3 extends over 17 amino acids. Germline assignment: CDR1 KGHDR and CDR2 SFDVKD.

The chain links TRBV28 to TRBJ1-5; D possibly corresponds to TRBD1 (6 bases). From germline, CDR1 is MDHEN and CDR2 SYDVKM. The V gene lost 4 bases and the J gene lost 6 bases, with 19 bases spanning the gap. The CDR3 is 16 amino acids. CDR3 sequence: CASSSSQHRVGQPQHF. CDR3 sequence (DNA): TGTGCCAGCAGTTCCTCACAACACAGGGTAGGTCAGCCCCAGCATTTT.

The rearrangement links TRBV12-3 or TRBV12-4 to TRBJ1-1, with D unresolved. Trimming removed 10 bases at V and 0 bases at J, with 12 bases between. This CDR3 comprises 13 residues. The CDR3 protein is CAISRKMNTEAFF. In DNA form, the CDR3 reads TGTGCCATCTCCAGGAAAATGAACACTGAAGCTTTCTTT.

The chain combines TRBV7-8 with TRBJ1-1, with D possibly being TRBD1 (6 bases). V shed 2 bases and J shed 1 base, with 8 bases lying between them. The CDR3 has 14 residues. Germline V lookup: CDR1 SGHVS, CDR2 FQNEAQ. The CDR3 is CASSLKQGNTEAFF. The CDR3 DNA sequence: TGTGCCAGCAGCTTAAAACAGGGGAACACTGAAGCTTTCTTT.

The V gene is TRBV28, the J gene TRBJ1-2; no firm D call. CDR1 and CDR2 from the germline V gene are MDHEN and SYDVKM. Trimming took 5 bases from V and 0 from J, leaving 10 bases between them. The CDR3 sequence is 14 residues long. The CDR3 nucleotides read TGTGCCAGCAGTGCGGCGGGAGCTAACTATGGCTACACCTTC. Translation: CASSAAGANYGYTF.

The CDR3 bases are TGTGCCAGCAGTGAAGGTGGGGAGGATACGCAGTATTTT. It yields the protein CASSEGGEDTQYF. The rearrangement uses TRBV2 and TRBJ2-3; D possibly corresponds to TRBD2 (5 bases). Germline-derived CDR1 and CDR2 are SNHLY and FYNNEI. The CDR3 is 13 amino acids. V shed 1 base and J shed 6 bases, with 8 bases lying between them.